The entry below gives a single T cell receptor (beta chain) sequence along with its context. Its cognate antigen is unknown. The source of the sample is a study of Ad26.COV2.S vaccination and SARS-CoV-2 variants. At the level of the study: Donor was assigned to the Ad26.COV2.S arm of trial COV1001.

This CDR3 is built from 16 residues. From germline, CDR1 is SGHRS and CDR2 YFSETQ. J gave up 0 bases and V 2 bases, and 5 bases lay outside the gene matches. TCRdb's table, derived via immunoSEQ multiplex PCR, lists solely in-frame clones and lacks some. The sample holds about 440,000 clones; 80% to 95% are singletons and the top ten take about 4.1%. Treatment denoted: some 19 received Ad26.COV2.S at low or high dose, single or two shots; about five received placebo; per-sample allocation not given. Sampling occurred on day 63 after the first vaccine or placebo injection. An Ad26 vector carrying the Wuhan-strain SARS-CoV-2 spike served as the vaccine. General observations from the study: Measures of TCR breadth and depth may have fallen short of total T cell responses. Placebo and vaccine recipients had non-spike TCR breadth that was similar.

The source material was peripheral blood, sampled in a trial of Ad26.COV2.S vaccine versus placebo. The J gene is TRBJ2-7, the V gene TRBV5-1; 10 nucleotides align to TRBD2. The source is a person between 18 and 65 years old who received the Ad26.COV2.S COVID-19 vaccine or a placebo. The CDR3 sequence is CASSFGLAEASYEQYF. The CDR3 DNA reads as TGCGCCAGCAGCTTTGGACTAGCGGAAGCCTCCTACGAGCAGTACTTC.